The 19 T cell receptor beta chains listed next were all sequenced from one sample in a study of T-cell memory formation after mild COVID-19. TCRdb re-called the 5' RACE reads through MiXCR, storing one row per CDR3 protein. The profile covers more than 300,000 distinct CDR3 sequences, with around 15% appearing a single time and around a fifth taken by the ten largest. The sequencing input was PBMCs or a T cell subset sorted from them (not recorded which). The receptors were sampled from a man in his late teens or twenties who had mild COVID-19 (a few samples of this study predate the infection). Cell type and time point are not known.

The chain joins TRBV12-3 or TRBV12-4 to TRBJ1-5; D is perhaps TRBD1 (5 bases). The CDR3 length is 13 residues. V was pared by 7 bases and J by 7 bases, with 14 bases between. The CDR3 DNA sequence: TGTGCCAGCACTCGACGGGGGGAACAGCCCCAGCATTTT. Encoded protein: CASTRRGEQPQHF.

This clonotype has more than one count but fewer than ten. The V and J genes are TRBV7-2 and TRBJ2-5; D unclear. The germline CDR1 and CDR2 sequences are SGHTA and FQGNSA. The CDR3 has 13 amino acids. V lost 7 bases to trimming and J lost 2 bases, with 11 bases between them. DNA for the CDR3: TGTGCCAGCACCCCGAGGTTTCAAGAGACCCAGTACTTC. Its translation: CASTPRFQETQYF.

The genes are TRBV28 and TRBJ1-5, with 7 bases lining up with TRBD1. Germline CDR1 MDHEN, CDR2 SYDVKM. The CDR3 has 14 amino acids. The ends lost 3 bases at V and 6 bases at J; junction bases unmatched: 5. Written as DNA, the CDR3 is TGTGCCAGCAGTTTTGGGGGGACAGCTCAGCCCCAGCATTTT. Its translation is CASSFGGTAQPQHF.

The chain combines TRBV4-3 with TRBJ2-7; no clear D gene. The CDR3 covers 16 residues. The germline V gene has CDR1 LGHNA and CDR2 YSLEER. V shed 2 bases and J shed 1 base, with 15 bases lying between them. The CDR3 nucleotides are TGCGCCAGCAGCCAATTGTGGGCAGGCCAGTCCTACGAGCAGTACTTC. It specifies CASSQLWAGQSYEQYF.

In its sample, this clonotype was seen a few times. The chain joins TRBV2 to TRBJ1-1, with 7 bases matching TRBD1. The CDR3 totals 17 residues. Germline values: CDR1 SNHLY, CDR2 FYNNEI. With V trimmed by 4 bases and J by 3 bases, 14 bases remained unmatched. CDR3 region: CASSGPGRGVSDTEAFF. Written as DNA, the CDR3 is TGTGCCAGCAGTGGGCCCGGCAGGGGGGTGTCGGACACTGAAGCTTTCTTT.

This clonotype was detected only a few times. This chain uses TRBV2 with TRBJ2-5; D is possibly TRBD2 (7 bases). The CDR3 runs 15 residues. CDR1 is SNHLY and CDR2 is FYNNEI in the germline V gene. V lost 9 bases and J 2 bases, leaving 19 bases between the germline ends. The CDR3 coding sequence is TGTGCCAGGGGGGGGCTAGGCTCACGGCAAGAGACCCAGTACTTC. Translated: CARGGLGSRQETQYF.

This clonotype has only a few counts. The V and J genes are TRBV4-1 and TRBJ2-3; D call uncertain. The germline V gene has CDR1 MGHRA and CDR2 YSYEKL. The V gene lost 2 bases and the J gene lost 8 bases, with 14 bases spanning the gap. The CDR3 length is 14 residues. The chain's CDR3 is CASSQLPHVGTQYF. DNA for the CDR3: TGCGCCAGCAGCCAACTGCCTCACGTGGGTACGCAGTATTTT.

This chain links TRBV19 with TRBJ2-6, with a weak D call TRBD1 (6 bases). The germline CDR1 and CDR2 sequences are LNHDA and SQIVND (reference sequence). This CDR3 is 13 amino acids long. Trimming left V 10 bases short and J 8 bases short, with 15 bases between. CDR3 residues: CATRGRGSNVLTF. For the CDR3, the DNA is TGTGCCACTCGGGGCAGGGGCTCCAACGTCCTGACTTTC.

This clonotype turned up a few times. The genes are TRBV5-4 and TRBJ2-3, with TRBD2 identical over 14 bases. Germline CDR1 reads SGHNT; CDR2 reads YYREEE (reference sequence). This CDR3 is built from 18 residues. V lost 4 bases to trimming and J lost 1 base; unmatched junction nucleotides: 8. CDR3 sequence reads: CASSPGTSGGLGTDTQYF. DNA for the CDR3: TGTGCCAGCAGCCCCGGGACTAGCGGGGGATTGGGCACAGATACGCAGTATTTT.

The chain couples TRBV28 to TRBJ2-2; 9 bases line up with TRBD2. Germline lookup yields CDR1 MDHEN and CDR2 SYDVKM. The CDR3 has 14 amino acids. J gave up 7 bases and V 8 bases, and 8 bases lay outside the gene matches. For the CDR3, the DNA is TGTGCCAGCCGTAGCGGGGGAAGGAACGGGGAGCTGTTTTTT. Translation gives CASRSGGRNGELFF.

This clonotype was found once. V and J are TRBV3-1 and TRBJ2-3; D gene ambiguous. This CDR3 is 16 amino acids long. V lost 0 bases, J lost 0 bases, and 10 bases lay in between. Germline lookup yields CDR1 LGHDT and CDR2 YNNKEL (reference sequence). In nucleotides, the CDR3 is TGTGCCAGCAGCCAAGATCTTGGCGGAAGCACAGATACGCAGTATTTT. This encodes CASSQDLGGSTDTQYF.

The table lists this clonotype with a few counts. The J gene is TRBJ2-3, the V gene TRBV9; D is uncertain. CDR1 is SGDLS, CDR2 YYNGEE, per germline. Trimming left V 0 bases short and J 4 bases short, with 12 bases between. The CDR3 covers 15 residues. The CDR3 bases are TGTGCCAGCAGCGTAGGGATTCTGGTAGCAGATACGCAGTATTTT. Translating it yields CASSVGILVADTQYF.

The V gene is TRBV20-1, the J gene TRBJ1-1; 8 bases match TRBD1. Unmatched junction bases numbered 11, after V lost 5 bases and J lost 3 bases. This CDR3 is built from 15 residues. CDR1 is DFQATT and CDR2 is SNEGSKA in the germline V gene (reference sequence). CDR3 residues: CSAPTVGQGHTEAFF. The CDR3 DNA is TGCAGTGCTCCAACCGTCGGACAGGGTCACACTGAAGCTTTCTTT.

This clonotype came up a few times. The chain couples TRBV29-1 to TRBJ2-4; D is ambiguous. This CDR3 is 13 amino acids long. The ends were cut back, 1 base at V and 8 bases at J, with 12 bases in the middle. CDR1 is SQVTM, CDR2 ANQGSEA, per germline. CDR3 protein: CSVEAGVEYIQYF. The CDR3 DNA reads TGCAGCGTTGAAGCTGGGGTTGAGTACATTCAGTACTTC.

This clonotype has a count of ten or more. This chain uses TRBV20-1 with TRBJ2-5; D is unclear. The germline gives CDR1 DFQATT, CDR2 SNEGSKA (reference sequence). This CDR3 spans 15 amino acids. Between the trimmed V and J ends, which lost 0 bases and 3 bases, there was a span of 14 bases. Written as DNA, the CDR3 is TGCAGTGCTAGAGACGTGGGTAGACAAAAAGAGACCCAGTACTTC. This codes for CSARDVGRQKETQYF.

The V call is TRBV7-7, the J call TRBJ2-1; 7 positions agree with TRBD1. Germline CDR1 reads SSHAT; CDR2 reads FNYEAQ (reference sequence). V lost 5 bases to trimming and J lost 6 bases; unmatched junction nucleotides: 7. This CDR3 has 14 amino acids. CDR3 sequence: CASSDRPGGNEQFF. The CDR3 DNA reads TGTGCCAGCAGCGATCGACCAGGGGGCAATGAGCAGTTCTTC.

The chain uses TRBV18 and TRBJ1-2, with TRBD1 as a possible D gene (6 bases). Germline CDR1 KGHSH, CDR2 LQKENI. V dropped 6 bases and J dropped 2 bases, with 19 bases sitting between them. This CDR3 region has 16 residues. The CDR3, as DNA: TGTGCCAGCTCTCTTAACGGGGGGCTGGGGAACTATGGCTACACCTTC. It yields the protein CASSLNGGLGNYGYTF.

This clonotype was seen ten or more times. J is TRBJ2-1 and V is TRBV7-9, with D possibly matching TRBD1 (6 bases). Germline CDR1 is SEHNR and CDR2 is FQNEAQ (reference sequence). The V end was cut by 6 bases, the J end by 0 bases, with 15 bases between. The CDR3 runs to 16 residues. The CDR3 coding sequence is TGTGCCAGCAGTCACAGACCGGACAGCTCCTACAATGAGCAGTTCTTC. Its translation is CASSHRPDSSYNEQFF.

V and J are TRBV10-3 and TRBJ2-7; no reliable D call. V gave up 3 bases and J gave up 3 bases, with 6 bases separating them. The CDR3 runs 12 residues. Germline V gene data show CDR1 as ENHRY and CDR2 as SYGVKD. CDR3 coding DNA: TGTGCCATCAGTGACCGGATCTACGAGCAGTACGTC. Translation: CAISDRIYEQYV.